The clone carrying this T cell receptor (beta chain) has just a few counts. As yet, its antigen is unknown. One end of the junction fails to match germline, which may point to a read error. Russia was home to the donors, healthy Caucasian individuals aged roughly 6 to 95. The draw of peripheral blood yielded 8.5 to 10 milliliters from each donor. The CDR3 contains 14 residues. CDR1 and CDR2 (germline): SGHDN, FVKESK. These data come from a study of blood T cells in healthy people across ages. Study findings and constraints: Higher diversity and more naive CD4+ cells were features of long-lived donors, compared to aged donors. Estimates drawn from one million T cells were deemed to understate diversity.

A second about 6 to 12 cycle PCR used barcoded and J-beta primers. TCRdb ran MiXCR on the 5' RACE reads and lists one entry per CDR3 protein. Among 850,000 to 1,300,000 distinct CDR3 sequences listed, 45% were seen once. J is TRBJ2-7 and V is TRBV14; D might be TRBD1 (5 bases). Sequenced material: blood. The TCR originated in a woman in her fifties or sixties in good health. The CDR3 DNA follows: TGTGCCAGCAGACAAGACAGCCTAACCTACGAGCAGTACTTC. It encodes CASRQDSLTYEQYF.